This passage covers 10 T cell receptor beta chains from one sample sequenced in a study of T cells in Graves' hyperthyroidism and ophthalmopathy. RNA transcripts provided the source from which TCR beta CDR3 regions were amplified. When the TCR CDR3 underwent first-round RT-PCR, the HTBI primer set was used. TCRdb used MiXCR to reprocess the multiplex PCR reads, holding one entry per CDR3 protein. The table records about 680,000 distinct CDR3 sequences, 30% to 40% of them present only once. The sequenced material came from blood. The receptors shown here come from a woman aged 40 to 55 with Graves' hyperthyroidism.

This clonotype has a single count. The rearrangement joins TRBV10-3 to TRBJ1-4, with 9 bases aligning to TRBD1. This CDR3 has 14 residues. Per the germline V gene, CDR1 is ENHRY and CDR2 is SYGVKD. J gave up 8 bases and V 7 bases, and 8 bases lay outside the gene matches. CDR3 loop: CAINSGTGMEKLFF. The CDR3 DNA reads TGTGCCATCAATTCCGGGACAGGGATGGAAAAACTGTTTTTT.

The chain has TRBV9 and TRBJ1-3; TRBD1 is a possible D gene (5 bases). V dropped 4 bases and J dropped 0 bases, with 14 bases sitting between them. Per the germline V gene, CDR1 is SGDLS and CDR2 is YYNGEE. The CDR3 consists of 16 residues. CDR3 bases: TGTGCCAGCAGCCGCCCGGGGCATAACTCTGGAAACACCATATATTTT. Translated, it gives CASSRPGHNSGNTIYF.

This clonotype was observed a handful of times. V usage is TRBV12-3 or TRBV12-4 and J usage is TRBJ2-7, with D possibly being TRBD2 (6 bases). Trimming shortened V by 2 bases and J by 7 bases, and 18 bases separated the two germline ends. The CDR3 spans 15 residues. The CDR3 sequence: CASSLWAAGREEQYF. The CDR3 nucleotides are TGTGCCAGCAGTTTATGGGCGGCGGGACGGGAGGAGCAGTACTTC.

The chain uses TRBV5-1 and TRBJ1-1, with 9 bases identical to TRBD1. Germline values: CDR1 SGHRS, CDR2 YFSETQ. Germline trimming cut 1 base from V and 6 bases from J; bases unmatched to any gene: 4. This CDR3 comprises 14 residues. The CDR3 protein is CASSLSGQGSEAFF. The CDR3 coding sequence is TGCGCCAGCAGCTTGTCGGGACAGGGTTCTGAAGCTTTCTTT.

Many counts were recorded for this clonotype. The V call is TRBV4-1, the J call TRBJ1-2; D is unclear. Deletions cut 0 bases from V and 5 bases from J, with 16 bases between. CDR1 is MGHRA, CDR2 YSYEKL, per germline. The CDR3 consists of 16 residues. CDR3 DNA sequence: TGCGCCAGCAGCCAAGATCGCACCCAGGCTCCTTATGGCTACACCTTC. Translation gives CASSQDRTQAPYGYTF.

The V call is TRBV10-1, the J call TRBJ1-1; D remains unclear. Germline V gene sequence: CDR1 WNHNN, CDR2 SYGVQD (reference sequence). There are 15 residues in the CDR3. V dropped 0 bases and J dropped 4 bases, with 12 bases sitting between them. The CDR3 coding sequence is TGCGCCAGCAGTGAGTCGTTGCAGGCTCGCACTGAAGCTTTCTTT. The encoded protein is CASSESLQARTEAFF.

In its sample, this clonotype was seen a few times. The chain links TRBV9 to TRBJ2-5, with D tentatively TRBD1 (6 bases). Germline V lookup: CDR1 SGDLS, CDR2 YYNGEE. The CDR3 is 15 residues long. Trimming stripped 5 bases from V and 1 base from J, with 15 bases between. CDR3 protein: CASSTPGQIQETQYF. The CDR3 region has the DNA TGTGCCAGCAGTACCCCGGGACAAATCCAAGAGACCCAGTACTTC.

For this clonotype: The junction departs from germline at one end; a sequencing error may be responsible. CDR3 nucleotide sequence: TGTGCCGGCAGCGTGGACAGACTCAATCAGCCCCAGCATTTT. Translated, it gives CAGSVDRLNQPQHF. This chain links TRBV6-1 with TRBJ1-5, with D possibly TRBD1 on 6 matching bases. This CDR3 has 14 amino acids. Looked up from germline, CDR1 is MNHNS and CDR2 is SASEGT.

The J gene is TRBJ1-1, the V gene TRBV12-3 or TRBV12-4; 8 bases agree with TRBD1. The CDR3 is 15 amino acids. The V segment lost 3 bases and the J segment 4 bases; nucleotides outside the gene matches: 7. The chain's CDR3 is CASSLQGALVTEAFF. The DNA for the CDR3 is TGTGCCAGCAGTTTGCAGGGGGCTTTAGTCACTGAAGCTTTCTTT.

A word on this clonotype: This may be a read error, as it is one base from a much larger clone. The chain combines TRBV7-3 with TRBJ1-2; D not resolved. The CDR3 contains 12 residues. V was clipped by 5 bases and J by 7 bases, with 11 bases between them. The germline gives CDR1 SGHTA, CDR2 FQGTGA. The CDR3 here is CASSGGSGGYTF. For the CDR3, the DNA is TGTGCCAGCAGCGGAGGGAGCGGTGGCTACACCTTC. The full variable domain, rest sourced from reference TRBV7-3 and TRBJ1-2, is GAGVSQTPSNKVTEKGKYVELRCDPISGHTALYWYRQSLGQGPEFLIYFQGTGAADDSGLPNDRFFAVRPEGSVSTLKIQRTERGDSAVYLCASSGGSGGYTFGSGTRLTVV.